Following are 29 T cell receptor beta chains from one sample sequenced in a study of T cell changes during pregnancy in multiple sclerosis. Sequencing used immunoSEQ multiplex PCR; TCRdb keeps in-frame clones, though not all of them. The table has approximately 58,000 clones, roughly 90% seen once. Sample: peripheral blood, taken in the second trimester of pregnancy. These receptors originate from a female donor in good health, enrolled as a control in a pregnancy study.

The CDR3 is CASSQETGDNQPQHF. CDR3 sequence (DNA): TGCGCCAGCAGCCAAGAGACAGGGGACAATCAGCCCCAGCATTTT. This rearrangement joins TRBV4-1 to TRBJ1-5; TRBD1 matches 8 bases. CDR3 length: 15 amino acids. Looked up from germline, CDR1 is MGHRA and CDR2 is YSYEKL. After removal of 0 bases from V and 3 bases from J, the junction contained 1 base not matched to a gene.

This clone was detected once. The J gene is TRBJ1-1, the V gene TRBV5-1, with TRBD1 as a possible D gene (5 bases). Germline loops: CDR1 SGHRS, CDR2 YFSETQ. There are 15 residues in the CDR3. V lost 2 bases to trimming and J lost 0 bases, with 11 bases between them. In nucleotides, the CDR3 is TGCGCCAGCAGCTTACATGACAGCATGAACACTGAAGCTTTCTTT. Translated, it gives CASSLHDSMNTEAFF.

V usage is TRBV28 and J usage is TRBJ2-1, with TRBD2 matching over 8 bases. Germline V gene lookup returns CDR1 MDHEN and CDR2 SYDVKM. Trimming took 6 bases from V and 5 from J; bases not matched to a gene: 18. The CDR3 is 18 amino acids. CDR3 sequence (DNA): TGTGCCAGCAGCACAAACCGTTTGGTAGCGGGGCCCAACAATGAGCAGTTCTTC. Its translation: CASSTNRLVAGPNNEQFF.

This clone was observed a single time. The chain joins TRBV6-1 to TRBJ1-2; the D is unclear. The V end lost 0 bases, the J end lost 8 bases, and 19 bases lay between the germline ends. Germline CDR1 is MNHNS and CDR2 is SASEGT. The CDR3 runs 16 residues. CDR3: CASSEAGRVVFGGYTF. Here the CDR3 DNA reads TGTGCCAGCAGTGAAGCGGGGAGAGTAGTCTTCGGAGGCTACACCTTC.

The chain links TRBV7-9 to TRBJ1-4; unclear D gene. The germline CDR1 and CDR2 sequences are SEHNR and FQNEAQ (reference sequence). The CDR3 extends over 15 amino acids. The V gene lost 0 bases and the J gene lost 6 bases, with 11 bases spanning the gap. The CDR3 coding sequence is TGTGCCAGCAGCTTAGCGCGGGGAAACCATGAAAAACTGTTTTTT. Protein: CASSLARGNHEKLFF.

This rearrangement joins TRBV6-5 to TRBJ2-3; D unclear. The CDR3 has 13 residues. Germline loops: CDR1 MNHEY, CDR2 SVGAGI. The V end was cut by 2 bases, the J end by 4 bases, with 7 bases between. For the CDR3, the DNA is TGTGCCAGCAGTTACCGGCTAGCAGATACGCAGTATTTT. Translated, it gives CASSYRLADTQYF.

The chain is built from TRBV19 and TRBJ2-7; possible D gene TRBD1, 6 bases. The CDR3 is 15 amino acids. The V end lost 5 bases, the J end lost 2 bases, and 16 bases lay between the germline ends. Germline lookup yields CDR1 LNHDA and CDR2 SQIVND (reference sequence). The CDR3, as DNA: TGTGCCAGTAGTCCCAGGACAGCGTATACCTACGAGCAGTACTTC. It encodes CASSPRTAYTYEQYF.

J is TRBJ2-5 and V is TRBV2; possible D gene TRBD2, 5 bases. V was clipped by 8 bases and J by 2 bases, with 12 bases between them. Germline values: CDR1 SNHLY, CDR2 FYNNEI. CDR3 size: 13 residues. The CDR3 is CASGRDNQETQYF. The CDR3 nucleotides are TGTGCCAGCGGCCGGGATAATCAAGAGACCCAGTACTTC.

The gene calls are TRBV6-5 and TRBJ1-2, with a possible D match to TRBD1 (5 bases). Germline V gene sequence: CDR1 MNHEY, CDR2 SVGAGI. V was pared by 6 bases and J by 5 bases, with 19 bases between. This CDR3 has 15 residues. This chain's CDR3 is CASSPRGGTSYGYTF. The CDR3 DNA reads TGTGCCAGCAGCCCACGGGGGGGGACCTCTTATGGCTACACCTTC.

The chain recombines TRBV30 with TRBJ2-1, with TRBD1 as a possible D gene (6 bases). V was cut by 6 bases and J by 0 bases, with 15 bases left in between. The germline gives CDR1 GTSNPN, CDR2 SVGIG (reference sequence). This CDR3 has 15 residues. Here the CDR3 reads CACQQGPRSYNEQFF. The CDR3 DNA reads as TGTGCCTGTCAACAGGGCCCACGCTCCTACAATGAGCAGTTCTTC.

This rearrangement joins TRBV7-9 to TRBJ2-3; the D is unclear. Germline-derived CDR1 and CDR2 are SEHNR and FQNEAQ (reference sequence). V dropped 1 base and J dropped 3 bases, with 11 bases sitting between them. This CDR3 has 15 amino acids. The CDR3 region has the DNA TGTGCCAGCAGCTTAGAACTTGAGCTAACAGATACGCAGTATTTT. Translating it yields CASSLELELTDTQYF. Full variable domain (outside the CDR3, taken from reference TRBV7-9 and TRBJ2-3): DTGVSQNPRHKITKRGQNVTFRCDPISEHNRLYWYRQTLGQGPEFLTYFQNEAQLEKSRLLSDRFSAERPKGSFSTLEIQRTEQGDSAMYLCASSLELELTDTQYFGPGTRLTVL.

The CDR3 DNA follows: TGTGCCTGGATGGGGGGGCTAGAATCACCCCTCCACTTT. Encoded protein: CAWMGGLESPLHF. This chain links TRBV30 with TRBJ1-6; a weak D match, TRBD1 (6 bases). The CDR3 has 13 residues. Germline V gene sequence: CDR1 GTSNPN, CDR2 SVGIG (reference sequence). The ends were cut back, 4 bases at V and 10 bases at J, with 14 bases in the middle.

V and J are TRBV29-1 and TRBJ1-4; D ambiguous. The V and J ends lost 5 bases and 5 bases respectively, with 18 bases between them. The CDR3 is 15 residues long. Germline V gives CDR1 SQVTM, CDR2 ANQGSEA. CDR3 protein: CSVLSFGRQNEKLFF. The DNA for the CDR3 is TGCAGCGTTCTCTCCTTCGGCAGACAAAATGAAAAACTGTTTTTT.

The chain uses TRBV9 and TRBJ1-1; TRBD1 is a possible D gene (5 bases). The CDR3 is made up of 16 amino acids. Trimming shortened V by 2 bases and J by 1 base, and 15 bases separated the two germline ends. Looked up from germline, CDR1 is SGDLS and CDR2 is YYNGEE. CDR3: CASSVSLSDRNTEAFF. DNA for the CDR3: TGTGCCAGCAGCGTTTCACTCTCCGACAGGAACACTGAAGCTTTCTTT.

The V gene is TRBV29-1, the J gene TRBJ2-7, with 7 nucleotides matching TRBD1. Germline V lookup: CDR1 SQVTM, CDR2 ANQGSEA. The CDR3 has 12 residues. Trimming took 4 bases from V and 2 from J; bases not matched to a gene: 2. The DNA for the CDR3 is TGCAGCGTTGTAGGGACAGCCTACGAGCAGTACTTC. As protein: CSVVGTAYEQYF.

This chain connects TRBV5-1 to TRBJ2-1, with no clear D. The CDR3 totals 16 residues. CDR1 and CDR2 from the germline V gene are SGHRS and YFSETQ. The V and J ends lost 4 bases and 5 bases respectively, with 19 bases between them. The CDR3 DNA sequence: TGCGCCAGCAGCCCCTGGCAGGCTCAACCTAACAATGAGCAGTTCTTC. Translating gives CASSPWQAQPNNEQFF.

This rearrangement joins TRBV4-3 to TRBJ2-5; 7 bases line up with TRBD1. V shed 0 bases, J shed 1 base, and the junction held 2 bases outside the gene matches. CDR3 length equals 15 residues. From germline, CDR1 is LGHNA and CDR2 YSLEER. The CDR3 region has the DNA TGCGCCAGCAGCCAAGATGGGGACAGCCAAGAGACCCAGTACTTC. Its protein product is CASSQDGDSQETQYF.

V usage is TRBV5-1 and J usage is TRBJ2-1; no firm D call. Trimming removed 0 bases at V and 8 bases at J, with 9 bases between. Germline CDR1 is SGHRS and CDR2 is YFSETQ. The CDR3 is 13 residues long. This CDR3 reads CASSLVMSDEQFF. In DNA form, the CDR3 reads TGCGCCAGCAGCTTGGTAATGTCCGATGAGCAGTTCTTC.

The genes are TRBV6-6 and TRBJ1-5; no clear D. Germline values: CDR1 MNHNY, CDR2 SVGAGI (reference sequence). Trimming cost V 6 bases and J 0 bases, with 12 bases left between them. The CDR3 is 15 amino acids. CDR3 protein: CASRPGSNSNQPQHF. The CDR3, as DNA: TGTGCCAGCAGGCCCGGGTCAAATAGCAATCAGCCCCAGCATTTT.

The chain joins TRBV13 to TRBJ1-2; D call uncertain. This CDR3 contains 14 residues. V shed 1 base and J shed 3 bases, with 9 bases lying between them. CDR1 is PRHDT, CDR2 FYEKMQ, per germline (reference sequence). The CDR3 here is CASSLELGDYGYTF. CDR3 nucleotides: TGTGCCAGCAGCTTAGAACTTGGAGACTATGGCTACACCTTC. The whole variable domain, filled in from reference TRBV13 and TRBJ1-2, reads AAGVIQSPRHLIKEKRETATLKCYPIPRHDTVYWYQQGPGQDPQFLISFYEKMQSDKGSIPDRFSAQQFSDYHSELNMSSLELGDSALYFCASSLELGDYGYTFGSGTRLTVV.

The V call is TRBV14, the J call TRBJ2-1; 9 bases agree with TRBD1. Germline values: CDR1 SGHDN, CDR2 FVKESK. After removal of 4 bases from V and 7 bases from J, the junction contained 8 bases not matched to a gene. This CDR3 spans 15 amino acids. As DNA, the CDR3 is TGTGCCAGCAGCCCCCCGACAGGGGGTAGGAATGAGCAGTTCTTC. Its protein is CASSPPTGGRNEQFF.

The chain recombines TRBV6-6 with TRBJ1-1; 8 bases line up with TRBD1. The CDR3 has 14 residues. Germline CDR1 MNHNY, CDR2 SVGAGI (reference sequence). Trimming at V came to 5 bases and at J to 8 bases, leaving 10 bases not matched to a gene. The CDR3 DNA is TGTGCCAGCAGTCTCGACAGGGGTAGGGCCGAAGCTTTCTTT. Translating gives CASSLDRGRAEAFF.

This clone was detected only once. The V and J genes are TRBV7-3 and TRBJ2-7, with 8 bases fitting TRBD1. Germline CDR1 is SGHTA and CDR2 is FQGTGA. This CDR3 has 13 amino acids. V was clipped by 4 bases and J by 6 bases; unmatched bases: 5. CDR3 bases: TGTGCCAGCAGCTGGAGGACAGGGACCGAGCAGTACTTC. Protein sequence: CASSWRTGTEQYF.

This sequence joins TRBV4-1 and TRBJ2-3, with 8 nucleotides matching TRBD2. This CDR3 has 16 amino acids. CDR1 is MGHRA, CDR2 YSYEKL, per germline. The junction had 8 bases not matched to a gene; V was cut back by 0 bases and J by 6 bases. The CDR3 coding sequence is TGCGCCAGCAGCCAAGATCGTCGGCGGGGGGAGGATACGCAGTATTTT. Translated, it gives CASSQDRRRGEDTQYF.

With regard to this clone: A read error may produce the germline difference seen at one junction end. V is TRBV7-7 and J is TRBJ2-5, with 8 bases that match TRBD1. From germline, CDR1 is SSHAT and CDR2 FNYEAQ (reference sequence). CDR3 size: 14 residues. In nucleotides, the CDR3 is TGTGCTAGCAGCTTAGGGACAGGAAAAGAGACCCAGTACTTC. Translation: CASSLGTGKETQYF. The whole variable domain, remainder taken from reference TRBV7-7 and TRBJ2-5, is GAGVSQSPRYKVTKRGQDVTLRCDPISSHATLYWYQQALGQGPEFLTYFNYEAQPDKSGLPSDRFSAERPEGSISTLTIQRTEQRDSAMYRCASSLGTGKETQYFGPGTRLLVL.

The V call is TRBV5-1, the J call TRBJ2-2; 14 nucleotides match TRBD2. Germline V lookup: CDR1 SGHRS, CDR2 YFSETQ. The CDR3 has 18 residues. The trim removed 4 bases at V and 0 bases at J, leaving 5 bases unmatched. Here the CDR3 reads CASSMGLAGVTNTGELFF. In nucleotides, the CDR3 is TGCGCCAGCAGCATGGGACTAGCGGGGGTTACGAACACCGGGGAGCTGTTTTTT.

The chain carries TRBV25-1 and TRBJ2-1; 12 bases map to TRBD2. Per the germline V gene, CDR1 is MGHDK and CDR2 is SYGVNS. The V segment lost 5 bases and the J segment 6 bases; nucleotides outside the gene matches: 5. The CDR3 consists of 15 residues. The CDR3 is CASSKPGLAGNEQFF. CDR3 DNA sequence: TGTGCCAGCAGTAAACCGGGACTAGCGGGCAATGAGCAGTTCTTC. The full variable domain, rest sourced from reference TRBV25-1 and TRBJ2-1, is EADIYQTPRYLVIGTGKKITLECSQTMGHDKMYWYQQDPGMELHLIHYSYGVNSTEKGDLSSESTVSRIRTEHFPLTLESARPSHTSQYLCASSKPGLAGNEQFFGPGTRLTVL.

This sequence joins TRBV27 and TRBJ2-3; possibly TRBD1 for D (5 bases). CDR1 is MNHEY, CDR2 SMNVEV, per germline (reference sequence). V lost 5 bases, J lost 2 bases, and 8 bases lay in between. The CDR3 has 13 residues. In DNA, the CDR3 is TGTGCCAGCAGTGGGGCAAACACAGATACGCAGTATTTT. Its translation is CASSGANTDTQYF.

CDR3 bases: TGTGCCAGCAGCTCCGACAGGTTCTCCTACGAGCAGTACTTC. Residues: CASSSDRFSYEQYF. The V and J genes are TRBV7-2 and TRBJ2-7, with a possible D match to TRBD1 (6 bases). V lost 4 bases to trimming and J lost 0 bases, with 10 bases between them. Looked up from germline, CDR1 is SGHTA and CDR2 is FQGNSA. The CDR3 has 14 amino acids.